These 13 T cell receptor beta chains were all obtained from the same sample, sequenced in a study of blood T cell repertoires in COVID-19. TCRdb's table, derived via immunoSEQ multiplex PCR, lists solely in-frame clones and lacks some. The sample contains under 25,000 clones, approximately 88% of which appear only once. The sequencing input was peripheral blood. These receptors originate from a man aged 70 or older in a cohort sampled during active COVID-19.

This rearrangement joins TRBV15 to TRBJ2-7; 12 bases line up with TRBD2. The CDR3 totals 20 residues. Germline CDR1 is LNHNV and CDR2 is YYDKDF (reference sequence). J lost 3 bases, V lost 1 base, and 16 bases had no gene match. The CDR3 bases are TGTGCCACCAGCAGAGGGACAGTACGCAGGACTAGCGGGAACCTCTACGAGCAGTACTTC. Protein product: CATSRGTVRRTSGNLYEQYF. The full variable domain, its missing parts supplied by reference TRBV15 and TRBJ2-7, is DAMVIQNPRYQVTQFGKPVTLSCSQTLNHNVMYWYQQKSSQAPKLLFHYYDKDFNNEADTPDNFQSRRPNTSFCFLDIRSPGLGDTAMYLCATSRGTVRRTSGNLYEQYFGPGTRLTVT.

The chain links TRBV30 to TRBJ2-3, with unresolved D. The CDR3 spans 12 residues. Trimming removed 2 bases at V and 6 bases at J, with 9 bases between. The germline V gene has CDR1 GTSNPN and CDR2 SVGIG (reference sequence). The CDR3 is CAWSTTHDTQYF. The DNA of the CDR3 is TGTGCCTGGAGTACTACTCATGATACGCAGTATTTT.

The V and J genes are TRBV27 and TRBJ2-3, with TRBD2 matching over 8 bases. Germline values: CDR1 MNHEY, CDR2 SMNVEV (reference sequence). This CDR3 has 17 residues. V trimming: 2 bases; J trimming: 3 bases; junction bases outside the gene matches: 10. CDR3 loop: CASSLSPGLARTDTQYF. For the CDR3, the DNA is TGTGCCAGCAGTTTAAGCCCCGGACTAGCCCGGACAGATACGCAGTATTTT.

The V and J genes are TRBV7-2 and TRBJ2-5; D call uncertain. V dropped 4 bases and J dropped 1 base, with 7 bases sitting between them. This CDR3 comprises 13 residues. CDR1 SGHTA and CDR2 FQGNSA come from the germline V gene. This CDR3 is CASSYGGQETQYF. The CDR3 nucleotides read TGTGCCAGCAGCTACGGTGGCCAAGAGACCCAGTACTTC.

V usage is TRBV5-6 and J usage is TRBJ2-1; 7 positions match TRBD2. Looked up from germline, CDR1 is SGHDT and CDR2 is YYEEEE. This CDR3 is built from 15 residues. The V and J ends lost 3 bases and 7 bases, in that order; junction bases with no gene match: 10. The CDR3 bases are TGTGCCAGCAGCTCACGCGGGGACTACGGAAATGAGCAGTTCTTC. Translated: CASSSRGDYGNEQFF.

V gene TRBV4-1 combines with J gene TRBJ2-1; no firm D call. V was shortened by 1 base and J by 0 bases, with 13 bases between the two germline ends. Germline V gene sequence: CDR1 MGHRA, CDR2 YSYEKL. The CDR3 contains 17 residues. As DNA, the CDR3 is TGCGCCAGCAGCCAAGTCGACATGGGTTTCTCCTACAATGAGCAGTTCTTC. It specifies CASSQVDMGFSYNEQFF.

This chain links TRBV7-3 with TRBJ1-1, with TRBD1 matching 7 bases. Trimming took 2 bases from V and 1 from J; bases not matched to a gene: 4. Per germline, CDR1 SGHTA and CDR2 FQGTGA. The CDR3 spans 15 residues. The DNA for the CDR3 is TGTGCCAGCAGCTTATCTCCAGGGGGGAACACTGAAGCTTTCTTT. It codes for CASSLSPGGNTEAFF.

The CDR3 nucleotides are TGTGCCAGCAGCCCCCAGCCAGGCTTGAACACTGAAGCTTTCTTT. Its protein product is CASSPQPGLNTEAFF. The V call is TRBV9, the J call TRBJ1-1; D gene unclear. Germline lookup yields CDR1 SGDLS and CDR2 YYNGEE. This CDR3 has 15 residues. The V end lost 4 bases, the J end lost 0 bases, and 13 bases lay between the germline ends.

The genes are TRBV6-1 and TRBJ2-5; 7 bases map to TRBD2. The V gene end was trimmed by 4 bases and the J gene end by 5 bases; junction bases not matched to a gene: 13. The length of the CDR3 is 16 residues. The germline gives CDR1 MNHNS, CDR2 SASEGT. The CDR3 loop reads CASSGKASGIVETQYF. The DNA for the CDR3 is TGTGCCAGCAGTGGGAAGGCTAGCGGAATTGTTGAGACCCAGTACTTC.

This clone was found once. CDR3 region: CASSFTRGGGTEAFF. The CDR3 DNA reads as TGTGCCAGCAGTTTTACGAGGGGAGGGGGCACTGAAGCTTTCTTT. The chain carries TRBV11-2 and TRBJ1-1, with D tentatively TRBD1 (6 bases). The CDR3 contains 15 residues. Germline CDR1 and CDR2: SGHAT and FQNNGV. Between the trimmed V and J ends, which lost 6 bases and 4 bases, there was a span of 18 bases.

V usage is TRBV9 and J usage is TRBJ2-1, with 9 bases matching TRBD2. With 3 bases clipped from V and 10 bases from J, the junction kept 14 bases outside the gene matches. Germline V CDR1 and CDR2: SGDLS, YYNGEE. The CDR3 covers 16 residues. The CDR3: CASSASSGTHYREQFF. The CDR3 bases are TGTGCCAGCAGCGCTTCTAGCGGGACCCACTACAGGGAGCAGTTCTTC.

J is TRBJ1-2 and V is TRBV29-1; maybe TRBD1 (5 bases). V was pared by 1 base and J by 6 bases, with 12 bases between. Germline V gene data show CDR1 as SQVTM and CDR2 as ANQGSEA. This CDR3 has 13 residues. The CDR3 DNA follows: TGCAGCGTTGAAGGCAGGGAAGGCCATGGCTACACCTTC. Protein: CSVEGREGHGYTF.

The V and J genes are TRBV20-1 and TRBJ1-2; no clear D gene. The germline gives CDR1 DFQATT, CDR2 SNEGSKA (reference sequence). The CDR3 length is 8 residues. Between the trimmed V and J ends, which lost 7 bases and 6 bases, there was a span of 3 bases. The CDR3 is CSVDGYTF. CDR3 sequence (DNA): TGCAGTGTAGATGGCTACACCTTC.